Below, 5 T cell receptor beta chains from the same sample are listed, as sequenced in a study of Ad26.COV2.S vaccination and SARS-CoV-2 variants. Clones were sequenced by immunoSEQ multiplex PCR, and TCRdb holds only the in-frame ones, with some missing. The table has about 350,000 clones, 75% to 90% seen once; the top ten hold roughly 4.8%. The treatment here: around 19 received Ad26.COV2.S at low or high dose, single or two shots; 5 received placebo; per-sample allocation not given. Sampling was performed 63 days after the first vaccine or placebo injection. The sample in question was peripheral blood, obtained in a trial of Ad26.COV2.S vaccine versus placebo. These receptor sequences come from a person between 18 and 65 years old who received the Ad26.COV2.S COVID-19 vaccine or a placebo.

This clone was detected a few times. The chain employs TRBV19 and TRBJ1-1; D ambiguous. Germline values: CDR1 LNHDA, CDR2 SQIVND (reference sequence). The CDR3 sequence is 17 residues long. V lost 0 bases, J lost 0 bases, and 14 bases lay in between. The CDR3 bases are TGTGCCAGTAGTATAGACTGGATCGGACGGATGAACACTGAAGCTTTCTTT. Translated, it gives CASSIDWIGRMNTEAFF.

The rearrangement links TRBV30 to TRBJ2-3, with D possibly matching TRBD2 (7 bases). V was clipped by 1 base and J by 5 bases, with 22 bases between them. The CDR3 consists of 17 residues. Looked up from germline, CDR1 is GTSNPN and CDR2 is SVGIG (reference sequence). As DNA, the CDR3 is TGTGCCTGGAGTGAGGGGGGGATCCGGGAGGTGTTAGATACGCAGTATTTT. As protein: CAWSEGGIREVLDTQYF.

This clone occurred a few times. DNA of the CDR3: TGTGCCTGGAGTCAGCCGACTAGCGGGAGTAACGAGCAGTACTTC. As protein: CAWSQPTSGSNEQYF. J is TRBJ2-7 and V is TRBV30; 12 bases align to TRBD2. Unmatched junction bases numbered 7, after V lost 2 bases and J lost 5 bases. This CDR3 has 15 amino acids. Germline assignment: CDR1 GTSNPN and CDR2 SVGIG (reference sequence). Filled out from reference TRBV30 and TRBJ2-7, the complete variable domain reads SQTIHQWPATLVQPVGSPLSLECTVEGTSNPNLYWYRQAAGRGLQLLFYSVGIGQISSEVPQNLSASRPQDRQFILSSKKLLLSDSGFYLCAWSQPTSGSNEQYFGPGTRLTVT.

The sample holds one count of this clone. The chain uses TRBV4-1 and TRBJ1-2; a possible D gene is TRBD1 (5 bases). Germline V lookup: CDR1 MGHRA, CDR2 YSYEKL. The CDR3 consists of 18 residues. Trimming left V 0 bases short and J 6 bases short, with 23 bases between. As DNA, the CDR3 is TGCGCCAGCAGCCAAGATCAGTATGTCCGCCAGGGTAAGGATGGCTACACCTTC. Encoded protein: CASSQDQYVRQGKDGYTF.

A few counts support this clone. This chain links TRBV19 with TRBJ1-2, with 11 bases fitting TRBD1. V was pared by 4 bases and J by 7 bases, with 8 bases of the junction left unmatched. From germline, CDR1 is LNHDA and CDR2 SQIVND (reference sequence). The CDR3 consists of 15 residues. The CDR3 DNA follows: TGTGCCAGTAGTAACTGGACAGGGGGCGCTGGTGGCTACACCTTC. This codes for CASSNWTGGAGGYTF. The full variable domain, with the rest looked up from reference TRBV19 and TRBJ1-2, is DGGITQSPKYLFRKEGQNVTLSCEQNLNHDAMYWYRQDPGQGLRLIYYSQIVNDFQKGDIAEGYSVSREKKESFPLTVTSAQKNPTAFYLCASSNWTGGAGGYTFGSGTRLTVV.